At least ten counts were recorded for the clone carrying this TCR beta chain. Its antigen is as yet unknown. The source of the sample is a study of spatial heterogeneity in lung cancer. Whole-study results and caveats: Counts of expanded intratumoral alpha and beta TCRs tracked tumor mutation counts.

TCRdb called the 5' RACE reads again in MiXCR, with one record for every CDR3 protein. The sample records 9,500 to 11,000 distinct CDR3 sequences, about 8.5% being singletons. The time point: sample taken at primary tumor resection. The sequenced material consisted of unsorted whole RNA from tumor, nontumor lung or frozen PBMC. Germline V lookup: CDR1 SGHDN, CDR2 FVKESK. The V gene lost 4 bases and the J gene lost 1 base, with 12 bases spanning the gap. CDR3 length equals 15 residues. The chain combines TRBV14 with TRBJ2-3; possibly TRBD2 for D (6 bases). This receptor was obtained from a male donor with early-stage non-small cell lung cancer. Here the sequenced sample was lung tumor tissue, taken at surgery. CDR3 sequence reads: CASSPGGHRTDTQYF. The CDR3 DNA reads TGTGCCAGCAGCCCCGGGGGTCATCGCACAGATACGCAGTATTTT.